This is a list of T cell receptor beta chains from one sample in a study of cytomegalovirus exposure and HLA in healthy donors. Only in-frame clones appear in the TCRdb table, and some are missing; sequencing was by immunoSEQ multiplex PCR. The sample has 200,000 to 250,000 clones, about 80% seen once. Sequenced input: PBMCs. The source of these receptors is a woman aged 55-70 years in good health and CMV-seropositive. Each CDR3 is given without its conserved first and last residue. Some rows have no size entry. The others give once, few or many, or a class for an expanded clone.

j_call clone_size v_call cdr3_aa
TRBJ2-7 few TRBV5-6 ASSHRVGVFDEQY
TRBJ1-6 NA TRBV18 ASQGQANSPLH
TRBJ2-3 NA TRBV9 ASSVDSGGPDTQY
TRBJ1-5 NA TRBV6-6 ASTRQGQQPQH
TRBJ1-1 NA TRBV27 ASSFGKKAF
TRBJ2-1 NA TRBV11-2 ASSFSGFNVNEQF
TRBJ1-2 NA TRBV7-9 ASLISTEYGCT
TRBJ1-3 NA TRBV5-1 ASSLTGKSNTIY
TRBJ2-7 NA TRBV27 ASSLFSASDYEQY
TRBJ2-2 few TRBV7-6 ASSLGFGLAVPGGELF
TRBJ1-2 few TRBV5-4 ASSPTGRHGYT
TRBJ2-3 NA TRBV30 AWRRGNNPTDTQY
TRBJ2-1 NA TRBV5-1 ASTTGGEIGNEQF
TRBJ1-2 NA TRBV2 ASSEGIQSNYGYT
TRBJ2-1 NA TRBV29-1 SVVGTEVNEQF
TRBJ1-4 few TRBV5-4 ASSLSGPRVSIEKLF
TRBJ1-5 NA TRBV6-1 ASLQGKDQPQH
TRBJ1-1 NA TRBV4-1 ASSHDWREAF
TRBJ1-4 NA TRBV4-2 ASSPETTVANEKLF
TRBJ2-7 NA TRBV10-3 AITNGGSSYEQY
TRBJ2-5 NA TRBV5-1 ASRWTSGMTQETQY
TRBJ2-7 NA TRBV11-2 ASSRGAGGTSSYEQY
TRBJ2-1 NA TRBV9 ASSVVAGERSYNEQF
TRBJ2-1 NA TRBV7-3 ASSRLAGSSYNEQF
TRBJ2-2 NA TRBV7-7 ASSPKAPSGELF
TRBJ1-2 NA TRBV5-1 ASSLASAREGYGYT
TRBJ2-7 NA TRBV28 ASSSSSYEQY
TRBJ1-2 NA TRBV5-1 ASSQGADYGYT
TRBJ2-2 NA TRBV7-9 ASSPTYPLAGGPTGELF
TRBJ2-3 NA TRBV2 ASISGEWADTQY
TRBJ1-2 NA TRBV5-1 ASSPTGTGGSGYT
TRBJ1-2 NA TRBV2 ASFRINYGYT
TRBJ1-2 once TRBV6-6 ASSSTQGLSYGYT
TRBJ2-5 NA TRBV19 ASSIGTGAGEQY
NA once TRBV27 ASSPLRVSGRAPYEQY
TRBJ2-3 NA TRBV5-1 ASSLAGTSVGTDTQY
TRBJ2-1 NA TRBV27 ASTLRGLLGPYNEQF
TRBJ2-7 NA TRBV30 AWAPLDGASRGQY
TRBJ1-5 NA TRBV2 ASKTDTGNQPQH
TRBJ2-3 NA TRBV6-4 ASSEMTGADTQY
TRBJ1-2 NA TRBV5-1 ASSLEGEGDGYT
TRBJ2-1 NA TRBV2 ASSQTSGTYNEQF
TRBJ2-1 NA TRBV7-3 ASSFSGVAAYNEQF
TRBJ2-1 few TRBV10-2 ASKFAVYNEQF
TRBJ1-1 NA TRBV5-1 ASSFSGVTEAF
TRBJ2-1 NA TRBV2 ASSGQAGGSEQF
TRBJ2-4 once TRBV19 ASSIPGLAGEGDKNIQY
TRBJ2-7 NA TRBV5-6 ASSLDLAGPYEQY
TRBJ2-7 NA TRBV5-1 ASSSLSGRADEQY
TRBJ2-7 NA TRBV10-1 ASSESQGGEQY
TRBJ2-5 once TRBV5-1 ASSWTGTGDRQY
TRBJ2-7 NA TRBV27 ASSLYTSYEQY
NA NA TRBV4-1 ASSHRDRPYEQY
TRBJ2-1 NA TRBV10-2 ASTKSGNYNEQF
TRBJ1-3 NA TRBV12-5 ASGGHPRDSGNTIY
TRBJ2-7 NA TRBV25-1 ASPDRGHEQY
TRBJ2-3 NA TRBV2 ASSLLAGVADTQY